These 32 T cell receptor beta chains were sequenced from one sample in a study of a mutant IDH1 vaccine in newly diagnosed glioma. Time point in this sample: week 5, during vaccination. A 20-mer mutant IDH1 peptide at 300 ug was injected subcutaneously with topical imiquimod. Their target antigens are unknown. Method: immunoSEQ multiplex PCR; TCRdb's copy keeps in-frame clones and lacks some. The sample has roughly 62,000 clones; 80% to 90% are singletons. The sequencing used PBMCs, collected from a glioma patient whose treatment included an IDH1 peptide vaccine. These receptors came from a woman aged 45-65 years with glioma.

This sequence joins TRBV6-6 and TRBJ1-2; 9 positions agree with TRBD1. J lost 5 bases, V lost 10 bases, and 14 bases had no gene match. Germline-derived CDR1 and CDR2 are MNHNY and SVGAGI (reference sequence). The CDR3 loop spans 15 amino acids. CDR3: CATLIPGQGAYGYTF. CDR3 nucleotide sequence: TGTGCCACCCTGATACCGGGACAGGGTGCGTATGGCTACACCTTC.

The chain employs TRBV5-1 and TRBJ1-2, with 9 bases identical to TRBD1. Germline trimming cut 4 bases from V and 4 bases from J; bases unmatched to any gene: 8. Germline assignment: CDR1 SGHRS and CDR2 YFSETQ. The CDR3 has 15 residues. The CDR3 coding sequence is TGCGCCAGCAGCCTGGGAGACAGGGGGGCCTATGGCTACACCTTC. Translation gives CASSLGDRGAYGYTF.

CDR3 residues: CSARVTGLSSYEQYF. CDR3 in DNA: TGCAGCGCCCGCGTGACGGGCCTCAGCTCCTACGAGCAGTACTTC. This chain joins TRBV29-1 and TRBJ2-7; D is ambiguous. Germline loops: CDR1 SQVTM, CDR2 ANQGSEA. Deletions cut 7 bases from V and 0 bases from J, with 19 bases between. The CDR3 spans 15 residues.

This clone came up a few times. The same CDR3 is also encoded by other DNA sequences in this sample. The V gene is TRBV29-1, the J gene TRBJ1-1, with no clear D. V dropped 7 bases and J dropped 1 base, with 16 bases sitting between them. This CDR3 spans 14 amino acids. The germline V gene has CDR1 SQVTM and CDR2 ANQGSEA. Here the CDR3 reads CSAGRANSNTEAFF. The DNA of the CDR3 is TGCAGCGCTGGTAGGGCAAACTCGAACACTGAAGCTTTCTTT.

The chain uses TRBV6-1 and TRBJ1-5, with 9 nucleotides matching TRBD1. The CDR3 runs to 15 residues. After removal of 5 bases from V and 0 bases from J, the junction contained 2 bases not matched to a gene. Looked up from germline, CDR1 is MNHNS and CDR2 is SASEGT. The CDR3 DNA is TGTGCCAGCAGTTGGACAGGGGATAGCAATCAGCCCCAGCATTTT. It is translated as CASSWTGDSNQPQHF.

The rearrangement uses TRBV27 and TRBJ2-7; 9 nucleotides line up with TRBD1. There are 14 residues in the CDR3. Per the germline V gene, CDR1 is MNHEY and CDR2 is SMNVEV (reference sequence). V trimming: 6 bases; J trimming: 4 bases; junction bases outside the gene matches: 7. The CDR3 DNA reads as TGTGCCAGCAGCATACAGGGGGCGTCTTACGAGCAGTACTTC. Encoded protein: CASSIQGASYEQYF.

This clone occurred once. This chain uses TRBV5-1 with TRBJ1-4, with D possibly matching TRBD1 (5 bases). Trimming shortened V by 4 bases and J by 4 bases, and 17 bases separated the two germline ends. The CDR3 is 16 amino acids. CDR1 is SGHRS and CDR2 is YFSETQ in the germline V gene. DNA of the CDR3: TGCGCCAGCAGCCCCGGGTCGACAGTGGGTAATGAAAAACTGTTTTTT. It codes for CASSPGSTVGNEKLFF.

The chain employs TRBV5-1 and TRBJ2-2, with 11 bases matching TRBD2. CDR1 is SGHRS and CDR2 is YFSETQ in the germline V gene. This CDR3 region has 18 residues. With V trimmed by 3 bases and J by 1 base, 8 bases remained unmatched. The CDR3 loop reads CASSWIAGGQWNTGELFF. The DNA of the CDR3 is TGCGCCAGCAGCTGGATAGCGGGGGGGCAATGGAACACCGGGGAGCTGTTTTTT.

This chain connects TRBV28 to TRBJ2-7; D possibly corresponds to TRBD1 (6 bases). This CDR3 has 14 amino acids. Germline values: CDR1 MDHEN, CDR2 SYDVKM. Trimming shortened V by 6 bases and J by 2 bases, and 14 bases separated the two germline ends. The CDR3 sequence: CASSKQGTAYEQYF. The CDR3 DNA follows: TGTGCCAGCAGCAAACAGGGAACTGCCTACGAGCAGTACTTC.

This clone was counted between two and nine times. The gene calls are TRBV7-2 and TRBJ1-5; D not certain. Between the trimmed V and J ends, which lost 4 bases and 2 bases, there was a span of 12 bases. The CDR3 consists of 15 residues. Germline CDR1 and CDR2: SGHTA and FQGNSA. The CDR3 protein is CASSSGVFGNQPQHF. In DNA form, the CDR3 reads TGTGCCAGCAGCTCTGGGGTCTTCGGCAATCAGCCCCAGCATTTT.

The rearrangement links TRBV5-1 to TRBJ2-3; 14 bases match TRBD2. The J segment lost 6 bases and the V segment lost 4 bases, leaving 1 base of the junction unmatched. The CDR3 extends over 14 amino acids. CDR1 SGHRS and CDR2 YFSETQ come from the germline V gene. CDR3 coding DNA: TGCGCCAGCAGCGGGACTAGCGGGGGCGATACGCAGTATTTT. Encoded protein: CASSGTSGGDTQYF.

This clone was seen only once. The chain has TRBV19 and TRBJ1-2; D unresolved. The CDR3 is 14 residues long. Germline V CDR1 and CDR2: LNHDA, SQIVND (reference sequence). With 6 bases removed from V and 3 bases from J, the gap between germline ends came to 14 bases. The CDR3 nucleotides are TGTGCCAGTAGCCCGGCCAGGCAGCACTATGGCTACACCTTC. Amino acid sequence: CASSPARQHYGYTF. The full variable domain, its missing parts supplied by reference TRBV19 and TRBJ1-2, is DGGITQSPKYLFRKEGQNVTLSCEQNLNHDAMYWYRQDPGQGLRLIYYSQIVNDFQKGDIAEGYSVSREKKESFPLTVTSAQKNPTAFYLCASSPARQHYGYTFGSGTRLTVV.

The table lists this clone with a few counts. V is TRBV19 and J is TRBJ2-1; D remains ambiguous. The CDR3 loop spans 12 amino acids. V lost 5 bases, J lost 9 bases, and 11 bases lay in between. The germline V gene has CDR1 LNHDA and CDR2 SQIVND (reference sequence). The CDR3 nucleotides read TGTGCCAGTAGTGCTGCTGGGTCTGAGCAGTTCTTC. It is translated as CASSAAGSEQFF.

The CDR3 here is CASSYRVEDQPQHF. The DNA of the CDR3 is TGTGCCAGCAGTTACAGGGTAGAGGATCAGCCCCAGCATTTT. The rearrangement links TRBV27 to TRBJ1-5; the D gene is possibly TRBD1 (6 bases). The germline V and J ends were trimmed by 4 bases and 5 bases, with 12 bases remaining between them. CDR1 and CDR2 from the germline V gene are MNHEY and SMNVEV (reference sequence). The CDR3 consists of 14 residues.

This CDR3 is CASSSGDGGGETQYF. CDR3 DNA sequence: TGTGCCAGCAGCTCCGGAGATGGAGGAGGAGAGACCCAGTACTTC. The genes are TRBV11-3 and TRBJ2-5; possibly TRBD2 for D (5 bases). The CDR3 sequence is 15 residues long. The V end lost 4 bases, the J end lost 4 bases, and 16 bases lay between the germline ends. Germline V CDR1 and CDR2: SGHNT, YENEEA.

This rearrangement joins TRBV19 to TRBJ1-5; no definite D call. The germline CDR1 and CDR2 sequences are LNHDA and SQIVND (reference sequence). The ends were cut back, 5 bases at V and 5 bases at J, with 22 bases in the middle. CDR3 length: 17 amino acids. CDR3 in amino acids: CASSPNLLPGSYQPQHF. The CDR3 DNA follows: TGTGCCAGTAGTCCCAACCTACTTCCCGGGTCGTATCAGCCCCAGCATTTT.

The chain combines TRBV6-6 with TRBJ1-5; 11 nucleotides agree with TRBD1. Germline CDR1 MNHNY, CDR2 SVGAGI (reference sequence). Trimming cost V 4 bases and J 1 base; bases outside gene matches: 3. CDR3 length equals 16 residues. CDR3 nucleotides: TGTGCCAGCAGTTCCAGGGACAGGGGGAGCAATCAGCCCCAGCATTTT. Translating gives CASSSRDRGSNQPQHF.

The V and J genes are TRBV5-6 and TRBJ1-2, with TRBD1 as a possible D gene (6 bases). Per the germline V gene, CDR1 is SGHDT and CDR2 is YYEEEE. The CDR3 runs to 12 residues. Trimming took off 3 bases at V and 9 bases at J, with 12 bases between the two ends. The CDR3 DNA sequence: TGTGCCAGCAGCTCCAGGGGAGGAAGCTACACCTTC. Translating gives CASSSRGGSYTF.

The chain uses TRBV6-6 and TRBJ1-2, with a tentative D call TRBD1 (6 bases). V dropped 2 bases and J dropped 8 bases, with 21 bases sitting between them. CDR1 and CDR2 (germline): MNHNY, SVGAGI (reference sequence). There are 16 residues in the CDR3. The CDR3 loop is CASSYILAGAPTGYTF. The CDR3 DNA follows: TGTGCCAGCAGTTACATCTTGGCAGGGGCCCCAACAGGCTACACCTTC.

This chain connects TRBV1 to TRBJ1-1; the D call in the table, TRBD1, was not verified against the DNA. TRBV1 is designated a pseudogene. The CDR3 is 12 amino acids. CDR3 residues: CTGQGLNTEAFF. As DNA, the CDR3 is TGCACTGGACAGGGTCTGAACACTGAAGCTTTCTTT.

The V gene is TRBV21-1, the J gene TRBJ2-3; TRBD2 is the table's D call, not checked against the DNA. TRBV21-1 is annotated as a pseudogene. CDR3 size: 16 residues. The CDR3 nucleotides are TGTGCCAGCAGCAAAGGGCAGCGGGGGGGTGTTGATACGCAGTATTTT. Translation: CASSKGQRGGVDTQYF.

The chain carries TRBV4-2 and TRBJ2-7; 8 bases map to TRBD2. Germline CDR1 reads LGHNA; CDR2 reads YNFKEQ. The CDR3 extends over 16 amino acids. Trimming cost V 5 bases and J 3 bases; bases outside gene matches: 12. The CDR3 DNA reads as TGTGCCAGCAGCGCCCCTCCCAACCGGGGGGGCTACGAGCAGTACTTC. It translates to CASSAPPNRGGYEQYF.

The chain carries TRBV18 and TRBJ2-5, with TRBD2 matching 14 bases. J lost 3 bases, V lost 7 bases, and 10 bases had no gene match. Germline V lookup: CDR1 KGHSH, CDR2 LQKENI. The CDR3 totals 17 residues. The CDR3 DNA sequence: TGTGCCAGCTTTCTAAATCCGGGACTAGCGGGGGAAGAGACCCAGTACTTC. It encodes CASFLNPGLAGEETQYF.

The J gene is TRBJ2-7, the V gene TRBV7-2; D gene uncertain. V gave up 1 base and J gave up 2 bases, with 12 bases separating them. The CDR3 length is 15 residues. Germline V gene lookup returns CDR1 SGHTA and CDR2 FQGNSA. The CDR3 coding sequence is TGTGCCAGCAGCTTAGTAGTCGAGCCGACCTACGAGCAGTACTTC. Amino acids: CASSLVVEPTYEQYF.

This clone has a handful of counts. The J gene is TRBJ1-6, the V gene TRBV7-2; the D is unclear. The CDR3 is 15 residues long. Trimming pared 0 bases from V and 7 bases from J, leaving 10 bases between. Germline lookup yields CDR1 SGHTA and CDR2 FQGNSA. The CDR3 is CASSLAPTGNSPLHF. CDR3 nucleotides: TGTGCCAGCAGCTTAGCGCCCACGGGCAATTCACCCCTCCACTTT.

This chain uses TRBV5-1 with TRBJ1-1; the D gene is possibly TRBD1 (5 bases). V was cut by 4 bases and J by 5 bases, with 18 bases left in between. Germline CDR1 is SGHRS and CDR2 is YFSETQ. This CDR3 is 15 amino acids long. CDR3 bases: TGCGCCAGCAGCCCATACCGGGAGGCAGGGACTGAAGCTTTCTTT. It codes for CASSPYREAGTEAFF.

The J gene is TRBJ1-1, the V gene TRBV18; 8 positions agree with TRBD1. V lost 4 bases to trimming and J lost 4 bases; unmatched junction nucleotides: 5. This CDR3 comprises 14 residues. Germline CDR1 reads KGHSH; CDR2 reads LQKENI. The CDR3 is CASSLGQGATEAFF. The CDR3 DNA is TGTGCCAGCTCACTCGGACAGGGTGCCACTGAAGCTTTCTTT.

The J gene is TRBJ1-1, the V gene TRBV5-1, with 9 bases identical to TRBD1. J gave up 4 bases and V 7 bases, and 5 bases lay outside the gene matches. The CDR3 loop spans 13 amino acids. Germline-derived CDR1 and CDR2 are SGHRS and YFSETQ. The CDR3, as DNA: TGCGCCAGCGCCGGGACAGGGACCACTGAAGCTTTCTTT. Translating gives CASAGTGTTEAFF.

V usage is TRBV19 and J usage is TRBJ1-1; the D gene is possibly TRBD1 (6 bases). The V end lost 8 bases, the J end lost 0 bases, and 10 bases lay between the germline ends. The CDR3 totals 13 residues. Per the germline V gene, CDR1 is LNHDA and CDR2 is SQIVND (reference sequence). CDR3 in DNA: TGTGCCAGTGGGACATACGTGAACACTGAAGCTTTCTTT. As protein: CASGTYVNTEAFF.

The V and J genes are TRBV6-6 and TRBJ2-1; maybe TRBD1 (5 bases). The CDR3 spans 13 residues. V lost 2 bases and J 4 bases, leaving 6 bases between the germline ends. Per germline, CDR1 MNHNY and CDR2 SVGAGI (reference sequence). CDR3 DNA sequence: TGTGCCAGCAGTTACACAGGATACAATGAGCAGTTCTTC. Protein: CASSYTGYNEQFF.

The J gene is TRBJ2-7, the V gene TRBV27, with D possibly being TRBD1 (6 bases). This CDR3 has 15 residues. Trimming removed 4 bases from V and 3 bases from J, with 16 bases in between. Germline values: CDR1 MNHEY, CDR2 SMNVEV (reference sequence). DNA for the CDR3: TGTGCCAGCAGTTCATCCCCCAGGGGATTCTACGAGCAGTACTTC. Its translation: CASSSSPRGFYEQYF.

V and J are TRBV21-1 and TRBJ1-2; TRBD1, as called in the table, went unchecked against the DNA. TRBV21-1 corresponds to a pseudogene. This CDR3 has 15 residues. Here the CDR3 reads CASSRRYFTLGGYTF. CDR3 sequence (DNA): TGTGCCAGCAGCCGACGCTACTTTACCCTGGGCGGCTACACCTTC.